This T cell receptor beta chain stems from a study of blood T cell repertoires in COVID-19. This clone occurred once. Original methodology: Reference gene primers were amplified, and this amplification served to estimate nucleated cell counts. Method: immunoSEQ multiplex PCR; TCRdb's copy keeps in-frame clones and lacks some. The V and J calls and clone size are taken from that table; D and trimming were inferred from the DNA. Here the sample spans 95,000 to 120,000 clones, about 88% being singletons. The clonotype was recovered from an older woman who had recovered from COVID-19. Material for sequencing was peripheral blood.

CDR3 DNA sequence: TGTGCCTGGAGCGCAGGGGACAACTATGGCTACACCTTC. This translates into CAWSAGDNYGYTF. The chain couples TRBV30 to TRBJ1-2; D possibly corresponds to TRBD1 (6 bases). The germline V gene has CDR1 GTSNPN and CDR2 SVGIG (reference sequence). V was shortened by 3 bases and J by 2 bases, with 10 bases between the two germline ends. This CDR3 has 13 amino acids. Full variable domain (remainder filled in from reference TRBV30 and TRBJ1-2): SQTIHQWPATLVQPVGSPLSLECTVEGTSNPNLYWYRQAAGRGLQLLFYSVGIGQISSEVPQNLSASRPQDRQFILSSKKLLLSDSGFYLCAWSAGDNYGYTFGSGTRLTVV.